This TCR beta chain was recovered during a study of T cells in localized non-small cell lung cancer. The study's findings and limits: Longer overall survival was associated with a higher density of T cells in the blood. Adjacent lung tissue had a median about 50 of the top 100 clones found in the tumor.

As regards this clone: Its specificity is unknown.

Repertoires were generated with immunoSEQ multiplex PCR, while TCRdb's copy carries only in-frame clones and drops some. Found here are about 24,000 clones, roughly 89% of them singletons; the top ten hold roughly 23%. The CDR3 is 13 amino acids. In germline, CDR1 is SGHRS, CDR2 YFSETQ. V was cut by 3 bases and J by 4 bases, with 10 bases left in between. Sequenced here: peripheral blood, sampled before any cancer treatment. This receptor was taken from a man aged 40 to 70 with stage I squamous cell lung carcinoma. This sequence joins TRBV5-1 and TRBJ1-2; D is possibly TRBD1 (6 bases). Here the CDR3 reads CASSWGQLYGYTF. CDR3 nucleotide sequence: TGCGCCAGCAGCTGGGGACAACTCTATGGCTACACCTTC. The variable domain in full, with the rest retrieved from reference TRBV5-1 and TRBJ1-2, is KAGVTQTPRYLIKTRGQQVTLSCSPISGHRSVSWYQQTPGQGLQFLFEYFSETQRNKGNFPGRFSGRQFSNSRSEMNVSTLELGDSALYLCASSWGQLYGYTFGSGTRLTVV.